This T cell receptor (beta chain) was captured by sequencing in a study of T-cell memory formation after mild COVID-19. Study-wide results and caveats: CD4/CD8 balance characterized clones contracting day 15 to 85, and CD4+ skew characterized later expanders. Several responding clones turned up in pre-infection memory, indicating that cross-reactive memory may have taken part.

A few counts support this clonotype. Antigen unknown. The germline V and J ends were trimmed by 2 bases and 4 bases, with 10 bases remaining between them. The CDR3 spans 15 residues. CDR1 and CDR2 from the germline V gene are SGHDT and YYEEEE. Constant-segment primers served in 5'RACE that generated TCR alpha and TCR beta cDNA libraries bearing sample barcodes and UMIs. TCRdb used MiXCR to reprocess the 5' RACE reads, holding one entry per CDR3 protein. The sample holds some 210,000 distinct CDR3 sequences, roughly 30% seen once. Input material: PBMCs or a T cell subset sorted from them (not recorded which). This sequence was found in an adult woman who had mild COVID-19 (a few samples of this study predate the infection). Cell type and time point are not known. The chain is built from TRBV5-6 and TRBJ2-6; no definite D call. DNA of the CDR3: TGTGCCAGCAGCTTTGGTCTACCAGGGGCCAACGTCCTGACTTTC. Its translation is CASSFGLPGANVLTF.